This TCR beta chain emerged from a study of early T cells in non-severe SARS-CoV-2 infection. Study information: Sequencing used unsorted whole-blood bulk RNA, so chains lack pairing. Study results and caveats: Matches to VDJdb favored anti-spike CD8 responses and missed private and CD4 specificities.

The TCR library protocol was used to attach unique molecular identifiers. These identifiers were attached to individual cDNA molecules. TCRdb called the 5' RACE reads again in MiXCR, with one record for every CDR3 protein. The sample records tens of thousands of distinct CDR3 sequences, 15% to 19% being singletons. To note about this clonotype: Its antigen is as yet unknown.

The V and J ends lost 6 bases and 4 bases, in that order; junction bases with no gene match: 5. The CDR3 loop spans 12 amino acids. Germline CDR1 reads DFQATT; CDR2 reads SNEGSKA (reference sequence). Sequences were obtained from whole blood. This TCR derives from an adult who was a healthcare worker with PCR-confirmed SARS-CoV-2 infection or an uninfected control (not recorded which). The chain recombines TRBV20-1 with TRBJ2-5; 7 bases are shared with TRBD1. The CDR3 sequence: CSAKGGLETQYF. The CDR3, as DNA: TGCAGTGCAAAAGGGGGCTTAGAGACCCAGTACTTC.